The 8 T cell receptor beta chains given below trace back to one sample, sequenced in a study of blood T cell repertoires in COVID-19 (dated by TCRdb to the early 2020s). Library preparation was by the immunoSEQ multiplex PCR assay. TCRdb carries this immuneACCESS record with in-frame sequences only. Its versions omit some clonotypes, under half of them owing to an unresolved V gene in the studies checked, with the rest unexplained. This sample holds under 300,000 clones; nearly 90% were observed only once. The ten largest clonotypes hold less than 5% of the sample. Specimen: peripheral blood. The origin of the receptors is a woman in her 40s who had recovered from COVID-19.

J is TRBJ2-2 and V is TRBV24-1; D unclear. This CDR3 has 13 residues. Looked up from germline, CDR1 is KGHDR and CDR2 is SFDVKD. Trimming took 2 bases from V and 6 from J, leaving 6 bases between them. The CDR3 DNA follows: TGTGCCACCAGTGATTCGTCTCCCGGGGAGCTGTTTTTT. This encodes CATSDSSPGELFF.

The V gene is TRBV10-3, the J gene TRBJ1-2, with 10 bases that match TRBD1. Germline V gene data show CDR1 as ENHRY and CDR2 as SYGVKD. Losses at the gene ends were 1 base for V and 8 bases for J; bases not matched to a gene: 10. The CDR3 has 16 amino acids. The CDR3 DNA reads as TGTGCCATCAGTGAGTACTGGGGGACAGGGGTGAACGGCTACACCTTC. This encodes CAISEYWGTGVNGYTF.

This clone was seen only once. V and J are TRBV5-1 and TRBJ1-6; D is undetermined. The CDR3 runs to 13 residues. CDR1 is SGHRS, CDR2 YFSETQ, per germline. The V end was cut by 3 bases, the J end by 10 bases, with 11 bases between. This CDR3 reads CASSSGLWSPLHF. CDR3 bases: TGCGCCAGCAGCTCAGGACTCTGGTCACCCCTCCACTTT.

This clone was seen just once. The chain joins TRBV28 to TRBJ2-5; TRBD1 is a possible D gene (5 bases). Trimming removed 6 bases at V and 2 bases at J, with 10 bases between. The CDR3 contains 13 residues. Germline V gene sequence: CDR1 MDHEN, CDR2 SYDVKM. For the CDR3, the DNA is TGTGCCAGCAGCCGACAGACGCAAGAGACCCAGTACTTC. Amino acid sequence: CASSRQTQETQYF.

This clone was detected once. The chain carries TRBV2 and TRBJ1-2; 9 bases map to TRBD1. The trim removed 10 bases at V and 7 bases at J, leaving 13 bases unmatched. CDR3 length: 14 residues. CDR1 and CDR2 (germline): SNHLY, FYNNEI. The CDR3, as DNA: TGTGCCAACTCCATGGGACAGGGATCGAGTGGCTACACCTTC. Protein product: CANSMGQGSSGYTF.

The genes are TRBV6-5 and TRBJ2-7; 7 nucleotides agree with TRBD1. Trimming removed 2 bases from V and 6 bases from J; junction bases left unmatched: 7. CDR1 and CDR2 from the germline V gene are MNHEY and SVGAGI. The CDR3 has 14 amino acids. CDR3: CASSYPDRAGEQYF. CDR3 nucleotides: TGTGCCAGCAGTTACCCCGACAGGGCGGGCGAGCAGTACTTC.

The chain carries TRBV27 and TRBJ2-1; tentative D call: TRBD2 (5 bases). Germline V gene data show CDR1 as MNHEY and CDR2 as SMNVEV (reference sequence). There are 14 residues in the CDR3. V lost 7 bases, J lost 1 base, and 11 bases lay in between. CDR3 bases: TGTGCCAGCACTATAGCGCCTTCCTACAATGAGCAGTTCTTC. Translating gives CASTIAPSYNEQFF.

V usage is TRBV5-1 and J usage is TRBJ1-4; TRBD1 matches 7 bases. Per germline, CDR1 SGHRS and CDR2 YFSETQ. Unmatched junction bases numbered 6, after V lost 0 bases and J lost 7 bases. The CDR3 contains 15 residues. CDR3 nucleotide sequence: TGCGCCAGCAGCTTGGGACAGGGATTGAGTGAAAAACTGTTTTTT. Translated, it gives CASSLGQGLSEKLFF.